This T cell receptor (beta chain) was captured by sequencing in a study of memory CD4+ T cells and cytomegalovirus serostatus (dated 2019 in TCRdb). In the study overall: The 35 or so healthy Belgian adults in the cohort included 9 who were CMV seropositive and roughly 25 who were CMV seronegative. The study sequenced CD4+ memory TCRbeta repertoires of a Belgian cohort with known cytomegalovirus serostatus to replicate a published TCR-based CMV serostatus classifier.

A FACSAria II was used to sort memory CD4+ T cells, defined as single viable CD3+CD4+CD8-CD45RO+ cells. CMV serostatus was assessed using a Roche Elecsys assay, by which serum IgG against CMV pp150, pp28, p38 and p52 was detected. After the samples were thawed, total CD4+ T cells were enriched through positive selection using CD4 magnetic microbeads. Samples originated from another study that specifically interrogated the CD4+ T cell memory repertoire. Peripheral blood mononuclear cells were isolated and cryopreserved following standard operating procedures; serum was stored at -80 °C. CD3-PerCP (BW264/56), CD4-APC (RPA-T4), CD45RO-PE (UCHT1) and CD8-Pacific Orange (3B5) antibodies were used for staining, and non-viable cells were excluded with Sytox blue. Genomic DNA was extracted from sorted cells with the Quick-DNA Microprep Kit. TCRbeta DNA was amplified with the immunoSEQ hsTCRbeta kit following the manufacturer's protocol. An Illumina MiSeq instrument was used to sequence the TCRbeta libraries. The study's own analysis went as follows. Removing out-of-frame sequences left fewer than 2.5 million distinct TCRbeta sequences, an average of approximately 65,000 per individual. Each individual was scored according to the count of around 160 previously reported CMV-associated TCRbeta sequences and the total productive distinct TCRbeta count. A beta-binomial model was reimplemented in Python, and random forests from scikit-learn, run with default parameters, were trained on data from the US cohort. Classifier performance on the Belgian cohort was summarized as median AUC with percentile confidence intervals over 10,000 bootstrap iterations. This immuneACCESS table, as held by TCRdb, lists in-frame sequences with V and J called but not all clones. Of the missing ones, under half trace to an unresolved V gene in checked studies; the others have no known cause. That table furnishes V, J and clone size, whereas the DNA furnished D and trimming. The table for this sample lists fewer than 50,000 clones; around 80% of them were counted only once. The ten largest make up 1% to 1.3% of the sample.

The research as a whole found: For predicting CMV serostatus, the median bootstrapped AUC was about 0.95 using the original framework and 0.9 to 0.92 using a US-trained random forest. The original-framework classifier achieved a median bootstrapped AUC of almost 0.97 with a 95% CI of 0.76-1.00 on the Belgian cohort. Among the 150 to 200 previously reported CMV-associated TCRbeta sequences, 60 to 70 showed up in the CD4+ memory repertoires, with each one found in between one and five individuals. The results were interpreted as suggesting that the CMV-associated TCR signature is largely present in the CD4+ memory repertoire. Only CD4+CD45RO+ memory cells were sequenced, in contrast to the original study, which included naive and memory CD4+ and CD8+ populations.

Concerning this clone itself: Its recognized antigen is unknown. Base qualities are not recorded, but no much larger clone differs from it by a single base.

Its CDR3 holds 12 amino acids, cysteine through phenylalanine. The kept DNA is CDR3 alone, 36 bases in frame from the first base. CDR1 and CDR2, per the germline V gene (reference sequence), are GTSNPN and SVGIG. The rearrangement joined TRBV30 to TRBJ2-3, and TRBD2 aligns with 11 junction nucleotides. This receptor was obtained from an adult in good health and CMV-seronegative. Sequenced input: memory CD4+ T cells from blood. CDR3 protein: CAGTSGEDTQYF. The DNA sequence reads TGTGCAGGGACTAGCGGAGAGGATACGCAGTATTTT. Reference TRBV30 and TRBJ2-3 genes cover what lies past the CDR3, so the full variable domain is SQTIHQWPATLVQPVGSPLSLECTVEGTSNPNLYWYRQAAGRGLQLLFYSVGIGQISSEVPQNLSASRPQDRQFILSSKKLLLSDSGFYLCAGTSGEDTQYFGPGTRLTVL.